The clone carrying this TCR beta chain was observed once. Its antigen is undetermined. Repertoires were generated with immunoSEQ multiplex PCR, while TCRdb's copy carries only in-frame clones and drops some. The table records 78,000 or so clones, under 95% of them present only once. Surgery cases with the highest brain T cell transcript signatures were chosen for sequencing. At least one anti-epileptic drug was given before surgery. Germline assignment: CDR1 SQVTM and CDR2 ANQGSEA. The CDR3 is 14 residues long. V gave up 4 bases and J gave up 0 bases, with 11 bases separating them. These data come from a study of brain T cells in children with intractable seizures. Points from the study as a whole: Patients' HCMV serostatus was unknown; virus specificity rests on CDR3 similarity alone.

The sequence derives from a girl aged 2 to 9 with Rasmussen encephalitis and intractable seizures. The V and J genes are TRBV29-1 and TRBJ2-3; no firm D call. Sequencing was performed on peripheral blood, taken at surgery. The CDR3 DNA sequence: TGCAGCGTTGGGCCGCGGCAAAGCACAGATACGCAGTATTTT. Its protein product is CSVGPRQSTDTQYF.